This T cell receptor beta chain originates from a study of blood T cell repertoires in COVID-19. On the study more broadly: The samples span acute and convalescent COVID-19 from the United States, Italy and Spain. Sample material is recorded as cDNA or gDNA derived from T cells, B-cell-depleted T cells, or PBMCs.

Germline V gene lookup returns CDR1 SQVTM and CDR2 ANQGSEA. This CDR3 has 13 amino acids. V lost 3 bases to trimming and J lost 1 base, with 9 bases between them. In the source study's methods: Amplification with reference gene primers provided the estimates of nucleated cell counts. Profiling relied on immunoSEQ multiplex PCR, and the TCRdb table lists in-frame clones only, not all of them. V, J and clone size are those of that table, while D and trimming were read from the DNA. The repertoire includes 250,000 to 350,000 clones, 88% of them detected once, and about 10% sits in the top ten. Patients from Seattle were sampled longitudinally, starting during active infection.

The sequence was collected from a woman in her twenties or thirties with COVID-19, enrolled during active disease. The chain recombines TRBV29-1 with TRBJ1-1, with D unclear. Sequencing input: peripheral blood. CDR3 in DNA: TGCAGCGTTGAGGTTGGCCAGAACACTGAAGCTTTCTTT. As protein: CSVEVGQNTEAFF.